The rows below give T cell receptor beta chains drawn from one sample of a study of blood T cell repertoires in COVID-19. Assay used: immunoSEQ multiplex PCR; TCRdb lists only in-frame clones, some missing. The sample has a few hundred thousand clones, roughly nine tenths seen once. Sequenced material: peripheral blood. The receptors originated from a man aged 18 to 29 with active or convalescent COVID-19. Both conserved end residues are part of each CDR3. A D gene is named only where the DNA matches it firmly. The listing skips clone size in some rows; elsewhere it reads once, few, many or a size class.

CDR3 DNA: TGTGCCAGTAGTATAAACCGGGACAGACTCTATGGCTACACCTTC
CDR3 protein: CASSINRDRLYGYTF
J gene: TRBJ1-2
V gene: TRBV19
clone size: -
D gene: TRBD1

CDR3 DNA: TGCAGCGTGGACAGCAACCAAGAGACCCAGTACTTC
CDR3 protein: CSVDSNQETQYF
J gene: TRBJ2-5
V gene: TRBV29-1
clone size: -
D gene: -

CDR3 DNA: TGTGCCAGCAGCCAAACTAGGGAGACCCAGTACTTC
CDR3 protein: CASSQTRETQYF
J gene: TRBJ2-5
V gene: TRBV3-1/TRBV3-2
clone size: -
D gene: -

CDR3 DNA: TGTGCCAGCAGCTTACCCCTGCGCGCTGAAGCTTTCTTT
CDR3 protein: CASSLPLRAEAFF
J gene: TRBJ1-1
V gene: TRBV11-2
clone size: -
D gene: -

CDR3 DNA: TGTGCCAGCAGTACCGGAGATCTCGACGAGCAGTACTTC
CDR3 protein: CASSTGDLDEQYF
J gene: TRBJ2-7
V gene: TRBV27
clone size: -
D gene: -

CDR3 DNA: TGTGCCAGCAGTGAAGAGTTGAGTCCCTTTTATGGCTACACCTTC
CDR3 protein: CASSEELSPFYGYTF
J gene: TRBJ1-2
V gene: TRBV2
clone size: -
D gene: -

CDR3 DNA: TGCAGCTCCAGGACAGGGGTCACCGGGGAGCTGTTTTTT
CDR3 protein: CSSRTGVTGELFF
J gene: TRBJ2-2
V gene: TRBV29-1
clone size: -
D gene: TRBD1

CDR3 DNA: TGTGCCAGCAGCTTGATCGGGGAACTGAACACTGAAGCTTTCTTT
CDR3 protein: CASSLIGELNTEAFF
J gene: TRBJ1-1
V gene: TRBV5-5
clone size: -
D gene: -

CDR3 DNA: TGTGCCAGCAGCTTTACAGGGGCCGTGGTAGCTTTCTTT
CDR3 protein: CASSFTGAVVAFF
J gene: TRBJ1-1
V gene: TRBV5-8
clone size: -
D gene: TRBD1

CDR3 DNA: TGTGCCAGTAGGGCATTCTCGTCGGGGGGCACTGAAGCTTTCTTT
CDR3 protein: CASRAFSSGGTEAFF
J gene: TRBJ1-1
V gene: TRBV19
clone size: once
D gene: -

CDR3 DNA: TGTGCCAGCAGTTACAGGGACTACCCCGGAGTGGAGCAGTTCTTC
CDR3 protein: CASSYRDYPGVEQFF
J gene: TRBJ2-1
V gene: TRBV6-2/TRBV6-3
clone size: -
D gene: TRBD2

CDR3 DNA: TGTGCCAGCAGCCAGCGGACAGGGGGTAATCAGCCCCAGCATTTT
CDR3 protein: CASSQRTGGNQPQHF
J gene: TRBJ1-5
V gene: TRBV7-2
clone size: -
D gene: TRBD1

CDR3 DNA: TGCGCCAGCAGCCAAACTCGGGGTGTCCAAGAGACCCAGTACTTC
CDR3 protein: CASSQTRGVQETQYF
J gene: TRBJ2-5
V gene: TRBV4-1
clone size: -
D gene: -

CDR3 DNA: TGTGCCAGCAGCCTCCGGGGGTCTAATCAGCCCCAGCATTTT
CDR3 protein: CASSLRGSNQPQHF
J gene: TRBJ1-5
V gene: TRBV28
clone size: -
D gene: -

CDR3 DNA: TGTGCCAGCAGCCAGAGGCTCGTTTCACCCCTCCACTTT
CDR3 protein: CASSQRLVSPLHF
J gene: TRBJ1-6
V gene: TRBV14
clone size: -
D gene: -

CDR3 DNA: TGTGCCAGCAGCGGAGCGCGGGGGGGGGTTTTCGAGCAGTACTTC
CDR3 protein: CASSGARGGVFEQYF
J gene: TRBJ2-7
V gene: TRBV7-8
clone size: -
D gene: TRBD2

CDR3 DNA: TGTGCCAGCAGCCCACCCGGACAGGAAAACTATGGCTACACCTTC
CDR3 protein: CASSPPGQENYGYTF
J gene: TRBJ1-2
V gene: TRBV7-9
clone size: few
D gene: TRBD1

CDR3 DNA: TGTGCCAGCAGTTACTCATCATGGTTGGGAGATGGCTACACCTTC
CDR3 protein: CASSYSSWLGDGYTF
J gene: TRBJ1-2
V gene: TRBV6-2/TRBV6-3
clone size: -
D gene: -

CDR3 DNA: TGCAGCGTGGCCGGCCGGGACAGGGGCCCGAGATGGGCTGGCTACACCTTC
CDR3 protein: CSVAGRDRGPRWAGYTF
J gene: TRBJ1-2
V gene: TRBV29-1
clone size: once
D gene: TRBD1

CDR3 DNA: TGCGCCACCAAGGGGGGGGGCCCCCAAGAGACCCAGTACTTC
CDR3 protein: CATKGGGPQETQYF
J gene: TRBJ2-5
V gene: TRBV4-1
clone size: -
D gene: -

CDR3 DNA: TGTGCCAGCAGCCCCCACGGGGTAGGCTATGGCTACACCTTC
CDR3 protein: CASSPHGVGYGYTF
J gene: TRBJ1-2
V gene: TRBV5-4
clone size: -
D gene: -

CDR3 DNA: TGTGCCAGCAGCACTCGCGGGGCCGGAGATGAGCAGTTCTTC
CDR3 protein: CASSTRGAGDEQFF
J gene: TRBJ2-1
V gene: TRBV9
clone size: -
D gene: -

CDR3 DNA: TGCGCCAGCAGCAACAGAGACAGTTTCCTCCAAGAGACCCAGTACTTC
CDR3 protein: CASSNRDSFLQETQYF
J gene: TRBJ2-5
V gene: TRBV4-1
clone size: -
D gene: -

CDR3 DNA: TGCGCCAGCACGGGGAATGCTGAAGCTTTCTTT
CDR3 protein: CASTGNAEAFF
J gene: TRBJ1-1
V gene: TRBV5-1
clone size: -
D gene: -

CDR3 DNA: TGTGCCAGCAGCTACGGGACAGGCGTTCTCGAGCAGTACTTC
CDR3 protein: CASSYGTGVLEQYF
J gene: TRBJ2-7
V gene: TRBV5-6
clone size: -
D gene: TRBD1

CDR3 DNA: TGTGCCAGCAGCTATGGGACAGGATCCTACGAGCAGTACTTC
CDR3 protein: CASSYGTGSYEQYF
J gene: TRBJ2-7
V gene: TRBV5-6
clone size: -
D gene: TRBD1

CDR3 DNA: TGTGCCAGCAGTTTGGAGGGCGTGCTGGAGCAGTTCTTC
CDR3 protein: CASSLEGVLEQFF
J gene: TRBJ2-1
V gene: TRBV28
clone size: -
D gene: -

CDR3 DNA: TGTGCCAGCAGCCAATCCTACGATACGCAGTATTTT
CDR3 protein: CASSQSYDTQYF
J gene: TRBJ2-3
V gene: TRBV14
clone size: -
D gene: -

CDR3 DNA: TGTGCCAGCAGCTTAGCCCCGACAGCTACCTACGAGCAGTACTTC
CDR3 protein: CASSLAPTATYEQYF
J gene: TRBJ2-7
V gene: TRBV11-2
clone size: -
D gene: -

CDR3 DNA: TGTGCCAGCAGCCGTATCCCGACTAGCCAGAGCGAGCAGTACTTC
CDR3 protein: CASSRIPTSQSEQYF
J gene: TRBJ2-7
V gene: TRBV7-2
clone size: once
D gene: TRBD2

CDR3 DNA: TGTGCCAGCAGCACGCACGACAGGTCATCGAACACTGAAGCTTTCTTT
CDR3 protein: CASSTHDRSSNTEAFF
J gene: TRBJ1-1
V gene: TRBV27
clone size: -
D gene: -

CDR3 DNA: TGTGCCAGCTCATCCCAGGAGGGCGTCATCTCTGGGGCCAACGTCCTGACTTTC
CDR3 protein: CASSSQEGVISGANVLTF
J gene: TRBJ2-6
V gene: TRBV18
clone size: -
D gene: -

CDR3 DNA: TGTGCCAGCAGCCCGCGGATCTCTGGGGCCAACGTCCTGACTTTC
CDR3 protein: CASSPRISGANVLTF
J gene: TRBJ2-6
V gene: TRBV7-3
clone size: few
D gene: -

CDR3 DNA: TGCGCCAGCAGCCAAGCCCGTTACTCCTACGAGCAGTACTTC
CDR3 protein: CASSQARYSYEQYF
J gene: TRBJ2-7
V gene: TRBV4-3
clone size: -
D gene: -

CDR3 DNA: TGTGCCAGCAGCAAAGACAGGGGGAAAACTGAAGCTTTCTTT
CDR3 protein: CASSKDRGKTEAFF
J gene: TRBJ1-1
V gene: TRBV7-2
clone size: once
D gene: TRBD1

CDR3 DNA: TGTGCCAGCAGCCTCCTACTCAAAGAGACCCAGTACTTC
CDR3 protein: CASSLLLKETQYF
J gene: TRBJ2-5
V gene: TRBV3-1/TRBV3-2
clone size: -
D gene: -

CDR3 DNA: TGTGCCAGCAGCTTACCTAGCGCGTACGAGCAGTACTTC
CDR3 protein: CASSLPSAYEQYF
J gene: TRBJ2-7
V gene: TRBV11-1
clone size: few
D gene: -

CDR3 DNA: TGCGCCAGCAGCCAAGCCGACAGGGGGGAAAAACTGTTTTTT
CDR3 protein: CASSQADRGEKLFF
J gene: TRBJ1-4
V gene: TRBV4-1
clone size: once
D gene: TRBD1

CDR3 DNA: TGTGCCAGCTCACCGACTAGCGGGAATGTAAATGAGCAGTTCTTC
CDR3 protein: CASSPTSGNVNEQFF
J gene: TRBJ2-1
V gene: TRBV18
clone size: once
D gene: TRBD2

CDR3 DNA: TGTGCCAGCACGCCTTCCGGGACTAGCACCGGGAAGACCCAGTACTTC
CDR3 protein: CASTPSGTSTGKTQYF
J gene: TRBJ2-5
V gene: TRBV28
clone size: -
D gene: TRBD2

CDR3 DNA: TGCGCCAGCAGCCCGCAGGTTACGACAGGGGAAGAGACCCAGTACTTC
CDR3 protein: CASSPQVTTGEETQYF
J gene: TRBJ2-5
V gene: TRBV4-1
clone size: -
D gene: TRBD1

CDR3 DNA: TGTGCCAGCAGCCTGGGACGGAGGGGTTACACTGAAGCTTTCTTT
CDR3 protein: CASSLGRRGYTEAFF
J gene: TRBJ1-1
V gene: TRBV3-1/TRBV3-2
clone size: -
D gene: -

CDR3 DNA: TGTGCCAGCTCTCCGAGACAGCCAGATACGCAGTATTTT
CDR3 protein: CASSPRQPDTQYF
J gene: TRBJ2-3
V gene: TRBV18
clone size: once
D gene: -

CDR3 DNA: TGCGCCAGCAGCCAAGCGTTCTCGAACACTGAAGCTTTCTTT
CDR3 protein: CASSQAFSNTEAFF
J gene: TRBJ1-1
V gene: TRBV4-3
clone size: -
D gene: -

CDR3 DNA: TGTGCCAGCAGTTTAGTCAGGGCCTCCTACGAGCAGTACTTC
CDR3 protein: CASSLVRASYEQYF
J gene: TRBJ2-7
V gene: TRBV28
clone size: -
D gene: -

CDR3 DNA: TGTGCCAGCTGGTACGGCGGGGTTTCGGGCTACACCTTC
CDR3 protein: CASWYGGVSGYTF
J gene: TRBJ1-2
V gene: TRBV6-5
clone size: -
D gene: -

CDR3 DNA: TGTGCCAGTTGGGGGGGTTATAGCAATCAGCCCCAGCATTTT
CDR3 protein: CASWGGYSNQPQHF
J gene: TRBJ1-5
V gene: TRBV6-5
clone size: -
D gene: -

CDR3 DNA: TGCGCCAGCAGCCAAGATCTTAATCAGCCCCAGCATTTT
CDR3 protein: CASSQDLNQPQHF
J gene: TRBJ1-5
V gene: TRBV4-3
clone size: -
D gene: -

CDR3 DNA: TGCGCCAGCAGCCAAGAAAGAGGACTAGCGGGGGGGATTTCGACCGGGGAGCTGTTTTTT
CDR3 protein: CASSQERGLAGGISTGELFF
J gene: TRBJ2-2
V gene: TRBV4-1
clone size: once
D gene: TRBD2

CDR3 DNA: TGTGCCAGCAGTCGGGACAGGGGAACTAATGAAAAACTGTTTTTT
CDR3 protein: CASSRDRGTNEKLFF
J gene: TRBJ1-4
V gene: TRBV27
clone size: -
D gene: TRBD1

CDR3 DNA: TGTGCCAGCAGTTTATCGTGGAGCCCTTATAGCAATCAGCCCCAGCATTTT
CDR3 protein: CASSLSWSPYSNQPQHF
J gene: TRBJ1-5
V gene: TRBV27
clone size: -
D gene: -

CDR3 DNA: TGTGCCAGCAGTACGACTGGCTACAATGAGCAGTTCTTC
CDR3 protein: CASSTTGYNEQFF
J gene: TRBJ2-1
V gene: TRBV2
clone size: many
D gene: -

CDR3 DNA: TGTGCCAGCATTTGGACAGGCGGCGAAAAACTGTTTTTT
CDR3 protein: CASIWTGGEKLFF
J gene: TRBJ1-4
V gene: TRBV2
clone size: -
D gene: TRBD1

CDR3 DNA: TGCGCCAGCAGCCCGTCCCGGGACATAAGGAACACTGAAGCTTTCTTT
CDR3 protein: CASSPSRDIRNTEAFF
J gene: TRBJ1-1
V gene: TRBV4-3
clone size: -
D gene: -

CDR3 DNA: TGTGCCAGCAGACTAGCGGGGGGGTCAGATACGCAGTATTTT
CDR3 protein: CASRLAGGSDTQYF
J gene: TRBJ2-3
V gene: TRBV21-1
clone size: -
D gene: -

CDR3 DNA: TGTGCCAGCAGCTCGACAAGGACTATCGCAGATACGCAGTATTTT
CDR3 protein: CASSSTRTIADTQYF
J gene: TRBJ2-3
V gene: TRBV7-9
clone size: -
D gene: -

CDR3 DNA: TGCAGCGCCTTGACAGGGGTTAACACCGGGGAGCTGTTTTTT
CDR3 protein: CSALTGVNTGELFF
J gene: TRBJ2-2
V gene: TRBV29-1
clone size: few
D gene: TRBD1